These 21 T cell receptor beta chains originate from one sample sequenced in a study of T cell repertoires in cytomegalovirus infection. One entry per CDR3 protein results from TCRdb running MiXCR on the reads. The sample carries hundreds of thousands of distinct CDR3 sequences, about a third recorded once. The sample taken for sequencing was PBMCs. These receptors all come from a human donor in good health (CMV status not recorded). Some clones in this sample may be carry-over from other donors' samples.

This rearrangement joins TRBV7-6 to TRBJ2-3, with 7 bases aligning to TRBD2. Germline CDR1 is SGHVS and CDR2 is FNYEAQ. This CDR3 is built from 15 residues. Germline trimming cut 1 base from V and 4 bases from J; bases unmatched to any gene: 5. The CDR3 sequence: CASSLGGGKADTQYF. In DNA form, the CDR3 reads TGTGCCAGCAGCTTAGGCGGGGGAAAGGCAGATACGCAGTATTTT.

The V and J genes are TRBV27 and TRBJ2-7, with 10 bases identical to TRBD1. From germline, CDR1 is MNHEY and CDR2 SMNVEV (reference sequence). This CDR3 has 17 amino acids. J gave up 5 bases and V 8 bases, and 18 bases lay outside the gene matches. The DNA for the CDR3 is TGTGCCAGCGGATCTTTATCTATGGACAGGGGGACGGACGAGCAGTACTTC. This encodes CASGSLSMDRGTDEQYF.

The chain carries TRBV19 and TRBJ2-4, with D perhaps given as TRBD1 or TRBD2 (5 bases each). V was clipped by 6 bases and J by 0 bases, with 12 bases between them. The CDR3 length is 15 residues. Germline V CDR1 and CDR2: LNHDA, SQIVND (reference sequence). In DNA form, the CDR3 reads TGTGCCAGTAGACGTGGGGACCTAGCCAAAAACATTCAGTACTTC. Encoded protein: CASRRGDLAKNIQYF.

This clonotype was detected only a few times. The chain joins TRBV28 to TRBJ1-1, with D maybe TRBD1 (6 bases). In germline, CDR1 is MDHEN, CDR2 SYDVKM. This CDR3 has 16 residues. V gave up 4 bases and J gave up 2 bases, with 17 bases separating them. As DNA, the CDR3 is TGTGCCAGCAGTTACATCAAGGGACACCTAAACACTGAAGCTTTCTTT. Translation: CASSYIKGHLNTEAFF.

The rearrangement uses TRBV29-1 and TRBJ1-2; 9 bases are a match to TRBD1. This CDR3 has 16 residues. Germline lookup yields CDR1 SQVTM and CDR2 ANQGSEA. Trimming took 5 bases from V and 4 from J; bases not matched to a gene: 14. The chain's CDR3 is CSVSPTQGAGGYGYTF. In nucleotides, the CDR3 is TGCAGCGTTTCGCCAACACAGGGGGCTGGCGGCTATGGCTACACCTTC.

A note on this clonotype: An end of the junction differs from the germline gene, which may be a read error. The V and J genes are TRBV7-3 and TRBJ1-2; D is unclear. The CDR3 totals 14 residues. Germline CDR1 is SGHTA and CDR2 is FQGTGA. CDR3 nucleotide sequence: TGTGCCAGCAGCTTAACCACAGAGAACTATTGCTACACCTTC. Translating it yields CASSLTTENYCYTF.

The CDR3 DNA reads TGTGCCAGCAGCTTATTTGCGGCGGGGATCCATGAGCAGTTCTTC. Its protein is CASSLFAAGIHEQFF. The chain recombines TRBV7-3 with TRBJ2-1; D might be TRBD2 (6 bases). Germline V gives CDR1 SGHTA, CDR2 FQGTGA. V was pared by 2 bases and J by 8 bases, with 16 bases between. There are 15 residues in the CDR3.

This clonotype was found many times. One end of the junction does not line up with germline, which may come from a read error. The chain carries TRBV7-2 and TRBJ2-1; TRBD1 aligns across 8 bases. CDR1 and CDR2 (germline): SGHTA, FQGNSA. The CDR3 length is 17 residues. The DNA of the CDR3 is TGTGCCAGCAGCTCCCAGCGCGGGACAGGCTCCCACAATGAGCAGTTCTTC. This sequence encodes CASSSQRGTGSHNEQFF.

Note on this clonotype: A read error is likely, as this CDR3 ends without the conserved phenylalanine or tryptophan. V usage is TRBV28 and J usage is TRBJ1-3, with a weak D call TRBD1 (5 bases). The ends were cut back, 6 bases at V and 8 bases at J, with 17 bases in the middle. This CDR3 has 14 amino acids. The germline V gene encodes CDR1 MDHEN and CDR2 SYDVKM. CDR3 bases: TGTGCCAGCAGAAGCTCAGGGTCGGGGGACACCATATATATT. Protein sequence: CASRSSGSGDTIYI.

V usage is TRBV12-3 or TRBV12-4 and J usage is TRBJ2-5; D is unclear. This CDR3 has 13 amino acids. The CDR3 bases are TGTTCCATAAGTTTAGGGTCGGCGGAGACCCAGTACTTC. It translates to CSISLGSAETQYF.

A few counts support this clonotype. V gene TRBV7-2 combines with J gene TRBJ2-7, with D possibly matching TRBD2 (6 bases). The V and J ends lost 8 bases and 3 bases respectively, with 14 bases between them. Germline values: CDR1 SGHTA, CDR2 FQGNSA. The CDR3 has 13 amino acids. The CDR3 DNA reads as TGTGCCAGCCTGGGAGGAGGCCTCTACGAGCAGTACTTC. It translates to CASLGGGLYEQYF.

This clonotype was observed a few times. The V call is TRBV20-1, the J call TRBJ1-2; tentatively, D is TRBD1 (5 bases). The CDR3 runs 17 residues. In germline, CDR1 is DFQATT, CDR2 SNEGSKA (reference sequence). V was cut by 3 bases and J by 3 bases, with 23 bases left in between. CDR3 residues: CSASSGPALYYDYGYTF. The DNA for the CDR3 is TGCAGTGCTAGTTCGGGGCCAGCGCTCTACTATGACTATGGCTACACCTTC.

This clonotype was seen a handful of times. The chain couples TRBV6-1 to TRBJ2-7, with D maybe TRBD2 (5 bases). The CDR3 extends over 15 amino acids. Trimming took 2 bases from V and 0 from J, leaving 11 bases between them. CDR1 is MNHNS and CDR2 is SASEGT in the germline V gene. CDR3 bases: TGTGCCAGCAGTGAATTCGGCACTAGCTCCTACGAGCAGTACTTC. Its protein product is CASSEFGTSSYEQYF.

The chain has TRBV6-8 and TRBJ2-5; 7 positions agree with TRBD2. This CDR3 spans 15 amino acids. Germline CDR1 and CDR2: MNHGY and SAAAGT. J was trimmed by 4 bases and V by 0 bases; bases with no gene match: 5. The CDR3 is CASSYSGGPSETQYF. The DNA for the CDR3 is TGTGCCAGCAGTTACTCGGGAGGGCCATCAGAGACCCAGTACTTC.

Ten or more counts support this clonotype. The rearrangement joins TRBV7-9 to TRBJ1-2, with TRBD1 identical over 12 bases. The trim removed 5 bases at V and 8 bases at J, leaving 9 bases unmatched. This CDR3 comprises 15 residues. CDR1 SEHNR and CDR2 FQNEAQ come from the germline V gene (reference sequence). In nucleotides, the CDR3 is TGTGCCAGCAGCCCAGCCGGGACAGGGGGCCTGGGCTACACCTTC. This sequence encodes CASSPAGTGGLGYTF.

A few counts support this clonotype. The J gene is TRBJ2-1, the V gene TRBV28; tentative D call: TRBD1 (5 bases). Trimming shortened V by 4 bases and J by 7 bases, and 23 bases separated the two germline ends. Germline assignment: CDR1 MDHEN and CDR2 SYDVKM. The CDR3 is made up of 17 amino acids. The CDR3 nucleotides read TGTGCCAGCAGTTCGGCTTGGGGCGAGCCCTCTCATAATGAGCAGTTCTTC. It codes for CASSSAWGEPSHNEQFF.

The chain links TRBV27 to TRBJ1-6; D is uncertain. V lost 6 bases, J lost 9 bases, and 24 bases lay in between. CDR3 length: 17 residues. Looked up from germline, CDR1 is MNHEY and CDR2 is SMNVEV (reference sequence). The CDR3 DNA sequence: TGTGCCAGCAGCGAAAGGACGGGTTCGAGGGTGCGTTCACCCCTCCACTTT. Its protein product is CASSERTGSRVRSPLHF.

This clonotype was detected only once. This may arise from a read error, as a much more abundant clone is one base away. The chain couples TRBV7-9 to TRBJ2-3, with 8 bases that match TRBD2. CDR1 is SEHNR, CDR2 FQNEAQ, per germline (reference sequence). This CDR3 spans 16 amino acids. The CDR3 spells CARSDGLADRTDTQYF. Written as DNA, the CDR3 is TGTGCCCGCAGCGACGGACTAGCTGACCGCACAGATACGCAGTATTTT.

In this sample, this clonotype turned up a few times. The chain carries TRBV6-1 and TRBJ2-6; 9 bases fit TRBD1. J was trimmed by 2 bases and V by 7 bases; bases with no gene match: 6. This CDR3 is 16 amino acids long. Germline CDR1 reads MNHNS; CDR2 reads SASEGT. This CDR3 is CASTPGQGPGANVLTF. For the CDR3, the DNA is TGTGCCAGCACCCCGGGACAGGGTCCTGGGGCCAACGTCCTGACTTTC.

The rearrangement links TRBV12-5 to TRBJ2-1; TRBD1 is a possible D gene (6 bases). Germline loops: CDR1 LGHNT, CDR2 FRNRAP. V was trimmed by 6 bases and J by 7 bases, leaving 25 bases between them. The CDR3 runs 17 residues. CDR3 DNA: TGTGCTAGTGGCCCTGGGCAGGGACACGTAATCCGAAATGAGCAGTTCTTC. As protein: CASGPGQGHVIRNEQFF. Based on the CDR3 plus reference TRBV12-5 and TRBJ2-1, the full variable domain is DARVTQTPRHKVTEMGQEVTMRCQPILGHNTVFWYRQTMMQGLELLAYFRNRAPLDDSGMPKDRFSAEMPDATLATLKIQPSEPRDSAVYFCASGPGQGHVIRNEQFFGPGTRLTVL.

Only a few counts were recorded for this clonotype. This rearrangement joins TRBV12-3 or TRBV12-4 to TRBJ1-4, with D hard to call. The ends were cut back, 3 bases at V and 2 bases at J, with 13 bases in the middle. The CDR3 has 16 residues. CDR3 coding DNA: TGTGCCAGCAGTTTCAGTTTGAGGGTTACTAATGAAAAACTGTTTTTT. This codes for CASSFSLRVTNEKLFF.